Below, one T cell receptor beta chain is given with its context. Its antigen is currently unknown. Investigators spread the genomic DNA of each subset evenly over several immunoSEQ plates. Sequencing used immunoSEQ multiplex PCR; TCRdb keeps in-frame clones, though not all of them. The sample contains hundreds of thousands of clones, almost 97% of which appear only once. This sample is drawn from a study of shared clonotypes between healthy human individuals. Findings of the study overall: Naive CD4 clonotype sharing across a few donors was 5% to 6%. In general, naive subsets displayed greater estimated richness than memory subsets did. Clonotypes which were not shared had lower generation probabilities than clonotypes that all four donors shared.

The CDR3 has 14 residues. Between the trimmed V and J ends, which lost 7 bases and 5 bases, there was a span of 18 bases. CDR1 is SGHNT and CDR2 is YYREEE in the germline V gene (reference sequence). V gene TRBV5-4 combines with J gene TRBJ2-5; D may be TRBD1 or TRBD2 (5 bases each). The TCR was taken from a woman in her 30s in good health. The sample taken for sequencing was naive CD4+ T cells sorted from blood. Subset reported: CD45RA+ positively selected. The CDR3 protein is CASGTSASGETQYF. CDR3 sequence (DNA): TGTGCCAGCGGGACGTCTGCCTCAGGGGAGACCCAGTACTTC.